This TCR beta chain was observed in a study of blood T cell repertoires in COVID-19 (dated by TCRdb to 2018 to 2020). Study-level background: Samples from collaborators originated in the United States, Italy and Spain and spanned both the acute and convalescent phases of COVID-19. Nearly every sample came with metadata listing a de-identified subject ID, COVID-19 status, age in years and sex. Where HLA class I and class II types were available, the types were taken from metadata supplied by the sample provider, not from assay-based typing. Samples were obtained from the ongoing ImmuneRACE study (first 160 participants) and from 1,254 subjects provided by 6 global collaborators. The prospective study material was composed of cDNA or gDNA derived from T cells, B-cell-depleted T cells, or PBMCs. Deeply sampled blood TCRbeta repertoires from subjects exposed to, actively infected with, or recovered from COVID-19 were included in the dataset. The repertoires were released in a freely available public database intended as a resource for research on the immune response to SARS-CoV-2. Overall results and qualifications from the work: How much clinical and demographic metadata was included differed by source and by participant, and the metadata was provided uncurated.

Enrolling through a virtual design, the prospective study's participants ranged in age from roughly 18 to 95 years and lived across 24 United States geographic areas. In the prospective study, participants were assigned to cohorts based on the clinical history participants reported in a screening survey and a study questionnaire. ImmuneRACE Cohort 3 recovered participants were defined by two consecutive negative NP/OP PCR tests, healthcare professional clearance, or symptom resolution. Each participant in the prospective study had whole blood, serum and a nasopharyngeal or oropharyngeal swab collected by mobile phlebotomists. Participants in the prospective study had the option to provide additional blood draws and questionnaires over a roughly 2-month period. Before DNA extraction, blood samples from the prospective study were shipped at room temperature or frozen. TCRbeta CDR3 regions were amplified from genomic DNA using the immunoSEQ Assay, a bias-controlled multiplex PCR. In the original analysis: Within the assay, amplification of reference gene primers was used to estimate how many nucleated cells each sample contained. To quantify the absolute abundance of each unique TCRbeta CDR3 rearrangement, sequence reads were collapsed and filtered. Productive Simpson clonality was computed per sample as the square root of Simpson's diversity index over productive rearrangements. TCRdb took this table from immuneACCESS and kept in-frame rearrangements with V and J called. Such tables lack part of the clones; where checked against another copy, unresolved V genes explain under half of the gap, and the rest is unexplained. V, J and clone size derive from that table, while D and trimming were established from the DNA sequence. Across this sample there are about 480,000 clones, with around 85% seen only once. Approximately 8.3% of the sample goes to the ten largest clones.

With respect to this clone: No antigen is known for it. Base quality data are lacking; no much larger clone is found one base away.

This sequence originates from a woman in her sixties who had recovered from COVID-19. Sequenced input: PBMCs or T cells enriched from blood (not recorded which).

The sequenced DNA: TGTGCCAGCAGCTCGCCGGGAGGCGGAAACACCATATATTTT. It is translated as CASSSPGGGNTIYF. The rearrangement combines TRBV3-1 (or the pseudogene TRBV3-2) with TRBJ1-3; the D gene identity is not certain. According to the germline V gene (reference sequence), CDR1 reads LGHDT and CDR2 reads YNNKEL. The CDR3 goes from the cysteine to the phenylalanine over 14 residues. The read is trimmed to its CDR3 DNA, 42 bases read in frame from base 1. Trimming at the junction amounts to 5 bases on V and 4 bases on J, and the germline ends lie 12 bases apart.